The 15 T cell receptor beta chains below come from one sample, sequenced in a study of cytomegalovirus exposure and HLA in healthy donors. The PCR ran on 60 Vbeta and 13 Jbeta primers. Here immunoSEQ multiplex PCR was the method, and the copy in TCRdb shows in-frame clones only, minus some. This table has roughly 96,000 clones, approximately 72% appearing once. The sample was PBMCs. These receptors came from a woman aged 70-85 years in good health and CMV-seropositive.

CDR3 in amino acids: CASSFSGNLYEQYF. DNA for the CDR3: TGTGCCAGCAGTTTTAGCGGGAATCTCTACGAGCAGTACTTC. V and J are TRBV2 and TRBJ2-5, with TRBD2 matching over 8 bases. The end of the DNA fits TRBJ2-7 better, so the J call may be wrong. The CDR3 contains 14 residues. Germline CDR1 and CDR2: SNHLY and FYNNEI.

The genes are TRBV5-1 and TRBJ2-3; tentative D call: TRBD1 (7 bases). The V and J ends lost 4 bases and 1 base respectively, with 13 bases between them. The CDR3 consists of 15 residues. Per germline, CDR1 SGHRS and CDR2 YFSETQ. Written as DNA, the CDR3 is TGCGCCAGCAGCCGACAGGGAGGCGGCACAGATACGCAGTATTTT. Protein product: CASSRQGGGTDTQYF.

The chain uses TRBV28 and TRBJ1-5; 9 bases line up with TRBD1. This CDR3 contains 16 residues. The V and J ends lost 6 bases and 4 bases, in that order; junction bases with no gene match: 10. Per germline, CDR1 MDHEN and CDR2 SYDVKM. This chain's CDR3 is CASSHSSGTGNQPQHF. In DNA form, the CDR3 reads TGTGCCAGCAGCCACTCTTCCGGGACAGGGAATCAGCCCCAGCATTTT.

The chain carries TRBV7-6 and TRBJ2-5; perhaps TRBD2 as D (6 bases). The CDR3 runs to 13 residues. V lost 0 bases and J lost 4, with 6 bases in between. CDR1 SGHVS and CDR2 FNYEAQ come from the germline V gene. The CDR3 coding sequence is TGTGCCAGCAGCTTAGCGGGGGGAGAGACCCAGTACTTC. Its translation is CASSLAGGETQYF. Complete variable domain (other parts from reference TRBV7-6 and TRBJ2-5): GAGVSQSPRYKVTKRGQDVALRCDPISGHVSLYWYRQALGQGPEFLTYFNYEAQQDKSGLPNDRFSAERPEGSISTLTIQRTEQRDSAMYRCASSLAGGETQYFGPGTRLLVL.

CDR3 region: CASSPRPGQKYEQYF. The CDR3, as DNA: TGTGCCAGCTCACCACGCCCGGGACAGAAGTACGAGCAGTACTTC. The chain joins TRBV18 to TRBJ2-7; TRBD1 agrees at 7 bases. CDR3 size: 15 residues. After removal of 1 base from V and 4 bases from J, the junction contained 7 bases not matched to a gene. Germline CDR1 reads KGHSH; CDR2 reads LQKENI.

The V call is TRBV5-1, the J call TRBJ2-5; the D gene is possibly TRBD1 (5 bases). The J call is in doubt because the DNA end fits TRBJ2-7 better. CDR3 length: 13 residues. The germline gives CDR1 SGHRS, CDR2 YFSETQ. CDR3 coding DNA: TGCGCCAGCAGCGTAAGCAGGGCCCACGAGCAGTACTTC. Translation gives CASSVSRAHEQYF.

This chain joins TRBV11-2 and TRBJ2-1; possible D gene TRBD2, 5 bases. Trimming shortened V by 3 bases and J by 3 bases, and 12 bases separated the two germline ends. Germline V lookup: CDR1 SGHAT, CDR2 FQNNGV. The CDR3 is 15 amino acids. The DNA for the CDR3 is TGTGCCAGCAGCTTTTTGGGAGAGTTCTACAATGAGCAGTTCTTC. Protein product: CASSFLGEFYNEQFF.

J is TRBJ2-5 and V is TRBV7-2; D is unresolved. This CDR3 is built from 14 residues. Germline lookup yields CDR1 SGHTA and CDR2 FQGNSA. Trimming pared 1 base from V and 2 bases from J, leaving 8 bases between. In nucleotides, the CDR3 is TGTGCCAGCAGCTTAGTGCAGATACAAGAGACCCAGTACTTC. It codes for CASSLVQIQETQYF.

This chain joins TRBV28 and TRBJ2-2; D is perhaps TRBD2 (5 bases). V was trimmed by 2 bases and J by 5 bases, leaving 21 bases between them. This CDR3 spans 18 amino acids. Looked up from germline, CDR1 is MDHEN and CDR2 is SYDVKM. The DNA for the CDR3 is TGTGCCAGCAGTTTAGAGGGCCTTGGCACTCCGTTGACCGGGGAGCTGTTTTTT. This translates into CASSLEGLGTPLTGELFF.

V and J are TRBV6-5 and TRBJ2-6; D remains ambiguous. The CDR3 runs 16 residues. Germline assignment: CDR1 MNHEY and CDR2 SVGAGI. Trimming stripped 2 bases from V and 3 bases from J, with 11 bases between. CDR3 DNA: TGTGCCAGCAGTTACCCGGATCAGGTTGGGGCCAACGTCCTGACTTTC. Translation: CASSYPDQVGANVLTF.

The rearrangement links TRBV5-4 to TRBJ2-5, with 8 bases aligning to TRBD1. J lost 8 bases, V lost 4 bases, and 7 bases had no gene match. This CDR3 is built from 13 residues. CDR1 is SGHNT, CDR2 YYREEE, per germline (reference sequence). CDR3 in DNA: TGTGCCAGCAGCGTTCGTGACAGGGGAACCCAGTACTTC. It is translated as CASSVRDRGTQYF.

This chain uses TRBV29-1 with TRBJ2-3, with D possibly matching TRBD2 (7 bases). The CDR3 runs 15 residues. The germline V and J ends were trimmed by 8 bases and 1 base, with 19 bases remaining between them. The germline CDR1 and CDR2 sequences are SQVTM and ANQGSEA. The CDR3 loop reads CSTGPGGGGTDTQYF. The CDR3 nucleotides read TGCAGCACCGGGCCGGGGGGCGGCGGCACAGATACGCAGTATTTT.

This clone was seen only once. Additional DNA sequences in this sample encode the identical CDR3. The chain joins TRBV18 to TRBJ2-7, with 12 positions matching TRBD1. The CDR3 consists of 15 residues. J was trimmed by 5 bases and V by 1 base; bases with no gene match: 3. Germline CDR1 KGHSH, CDR2 LQKENI. Here the CDR3 DNA reads TGTGCCAGCTCACCACTCGGGACAGGGGGCCACGAGCAGTACTTC. Translation gives CASSPLGTGGHEQYF.

The V and J genes are TRBV5-1 and TRBJ2-4, with D possibly matching TRBD1 (6 bases). V was pared by 0 bases and J by 0 bases, with 13 bases between. Germline V CDR1 and CDR2: SGHRS, YFSETQ. CDR3 length: 17 residues. This CDR3 is CASSLAADSLAKNIQYF. CDR3 coding DNA: TGCGCCAGCAGCTTGGCAGCGGACAGCTTAGCCAAAAACATTCAGTACTTC.

This clone was counted once. CDR3 loop: CASRLAEDTGELFF. The CDR3 DNA reads TGTGCCAGTCGACTAGCGGAAGACACCGGGGAGCTGTTTTTT. The J gene is TRBJ2-2, the V gene TRBV7-3; 9 bases fit TRBD2. The CDR3 loop spans 14 amino acids. The V gene's germline CDR1 is SGHTA and CDR2 FQGTGA. The J segment lost 3 bases and the V segment lost 9 bases, leaving 5 bases of the junction unmatched.